Here is one T cell receptor beta chain with its context. Its antigen is not known. The data belong to a study of identical twins. Study results and caveats: Findings depended on cross-sectional statistics rather than tracking the same donors.

Template switching added a universal primer site; cDNA carried unique molecular identifiers. Each CDR3 protein is one row after TCRdb ran MiXCR on the 5' RACE reads. The table shows 1.5 million to 2 million distinct CDR3 sequences, with about 31% occurring only once. Germline CDR1 and CDR2: DFQATT and SNEGSKA (reference sequence). After removal of 2 bases from V and 9 bases from J, the junction contained 9 bases not matched to a gene. This CDR3 region has 13 residues. The sample comprised cord blood. The sequence was collected from a newborn girl in good health. The V call is TRBV20-1, the J call TRBJ2-7; 8 positions match TRBD2. The CDR3 DNA is TGCAGTGCTAGATCGGGACTAGGGGGTGCGCAGTACTTC. Translation gives CSARSGLGGAQYF.